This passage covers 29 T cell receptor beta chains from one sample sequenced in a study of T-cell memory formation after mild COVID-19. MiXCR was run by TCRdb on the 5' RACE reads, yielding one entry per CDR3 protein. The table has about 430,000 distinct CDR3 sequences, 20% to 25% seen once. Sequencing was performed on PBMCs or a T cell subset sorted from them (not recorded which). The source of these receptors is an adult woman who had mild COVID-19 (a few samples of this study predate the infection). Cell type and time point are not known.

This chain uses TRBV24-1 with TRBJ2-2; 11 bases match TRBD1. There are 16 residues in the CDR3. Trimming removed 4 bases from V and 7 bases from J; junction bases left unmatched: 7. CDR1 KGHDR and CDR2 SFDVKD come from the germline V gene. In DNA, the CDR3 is TGTGCCACCAGTGACCCGGGACAGGGGGATCACGGGGAGCTGTTTTTT. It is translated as CATSDPGQGDHGELFF.

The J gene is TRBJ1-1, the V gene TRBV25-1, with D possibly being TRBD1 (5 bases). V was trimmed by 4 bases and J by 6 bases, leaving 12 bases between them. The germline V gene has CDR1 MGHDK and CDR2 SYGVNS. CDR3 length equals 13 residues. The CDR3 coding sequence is TGTGCCAGCAGTGCTCATAGGACATCTGAAGCTTTCTTT. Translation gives CASSAHRTSEAFF.

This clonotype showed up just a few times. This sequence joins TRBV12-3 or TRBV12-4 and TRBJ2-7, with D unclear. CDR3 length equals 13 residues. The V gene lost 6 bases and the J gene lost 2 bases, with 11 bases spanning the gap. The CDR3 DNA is TGTGCCAGCAGCCGAATTCTGGCCTACGAGCAGTACTTC. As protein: CASSRILAYEQYF.

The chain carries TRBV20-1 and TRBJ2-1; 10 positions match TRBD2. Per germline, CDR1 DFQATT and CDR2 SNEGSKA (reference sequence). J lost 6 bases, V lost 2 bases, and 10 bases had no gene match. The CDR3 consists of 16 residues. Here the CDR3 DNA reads TGCAGTGCTAGACCGACAACTAGCGGGAAAAGCAATGAGCAGTTCTTC. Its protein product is CSARPTTSGKSNEQFF.

The CDR3 loop reads CASSEASGARQPQHF. Written as DNA, the CDR3 is TGTGCCAGCAGTGAAGCTTCGGGTGCGCGGCAGCCCCAGCATTTT. This sequence joins TRBV6-1 and TRBJ1-5; no clear D. CDR1 and CDR2 (germline): MNHNS, SASEGT. The V and J ends lost 0 bases and 7 bases respectively, with 13 bases between them. The CDR3 is made up of 15 amino acids.

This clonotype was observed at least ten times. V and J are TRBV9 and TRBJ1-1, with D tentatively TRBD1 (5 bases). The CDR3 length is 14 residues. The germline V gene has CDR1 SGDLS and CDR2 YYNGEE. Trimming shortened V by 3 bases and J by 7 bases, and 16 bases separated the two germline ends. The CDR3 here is CASSGYGGGSEAFF. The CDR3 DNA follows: TGTGCCAGCAGCGGCTACGGGGGGGGAAGTGAAGCTTTCTTT. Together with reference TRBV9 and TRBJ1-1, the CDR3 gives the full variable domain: DSGVTQTPKHLITATGQRVTLRCSPRSGDLSVYWYQQSLDQGLQFLIQYYNGEERAKGNILERFSAQQFPDLHSELNLSSLELGDSALYFCASSGYGGGSEAFFGQGTRLTVV.

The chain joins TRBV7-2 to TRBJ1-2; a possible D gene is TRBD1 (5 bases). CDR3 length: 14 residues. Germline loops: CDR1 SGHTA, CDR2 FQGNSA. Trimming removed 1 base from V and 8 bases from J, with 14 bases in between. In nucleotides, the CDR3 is TGTGCCAGCAGCTTAGTAGGGCAGGGCGGCGGCTACACCTTC. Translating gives CASSLVGQGGGYTF.

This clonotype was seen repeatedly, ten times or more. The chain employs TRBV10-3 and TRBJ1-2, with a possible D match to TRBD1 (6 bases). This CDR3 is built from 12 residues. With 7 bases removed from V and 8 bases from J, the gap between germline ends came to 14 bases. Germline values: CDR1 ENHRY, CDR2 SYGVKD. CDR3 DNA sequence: TGTGCCATCACCACGACAGGAGGAGGCTACACCTTC. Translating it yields CAITTTGGGYTF.

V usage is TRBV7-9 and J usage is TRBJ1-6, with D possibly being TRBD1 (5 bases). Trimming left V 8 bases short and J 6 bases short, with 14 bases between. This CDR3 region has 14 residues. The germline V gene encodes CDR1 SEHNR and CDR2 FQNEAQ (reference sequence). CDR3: CASGRVSINSPLHF. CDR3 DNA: TGTGCCAGCGGCAGGGTGTCTATTAATTCACCCCTCCACTTT.

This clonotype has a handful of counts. CDR3 DNA: TGTGCCAGCAGCCGAACTACCGGGACAGCCAGCCCAGAGCAGTACTTC. Its translation: CASSRTTGTASPEQYF. The chain is built from TRBV7-2 and TRBJ2-7; 7 positions match TRBD1. Germline V gives CDR1 SGHTA, CDR2 FQGNSA. V dropped 5 bases and J dropped 7; count of bases not matched to a gene: 17. The CDR3 has 16 residues.

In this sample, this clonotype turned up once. The CDR3 reads CSARLSKNIQYF. The CDR3 region has the DNA TGCAGTGCTAGGCTCAGCAAAAACATTCAGTACTTC. The chain combines TRBV20-1 with TRBJ2-4; no clear D gene. In germline, CDR1 is DFQATT, CDR2 SNEGSKA (reference sequence). This CDR3 comprises 12 residues. The germline V and J ends were trimmed by 3 bases and 3 bases, with 6 bases remaining between them.

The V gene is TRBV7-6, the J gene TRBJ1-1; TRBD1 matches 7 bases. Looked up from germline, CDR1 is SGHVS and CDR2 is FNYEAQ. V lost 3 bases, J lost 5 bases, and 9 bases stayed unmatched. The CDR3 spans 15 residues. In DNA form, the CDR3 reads TGTGCCAGCAGCTTGACAGGGTTGGAGATTACTGAAGCTTTCTTT. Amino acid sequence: CASSLTGLEITEAFF.

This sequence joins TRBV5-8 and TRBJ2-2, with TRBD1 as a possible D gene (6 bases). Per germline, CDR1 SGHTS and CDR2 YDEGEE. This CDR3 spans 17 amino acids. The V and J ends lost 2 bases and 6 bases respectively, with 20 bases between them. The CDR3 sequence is CASSFYTGTPLAGELFF. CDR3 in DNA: TGTGCCAGCAGCTTCTACACCGGGACACCATTGGCCGGGGAGCTGTTTTTT. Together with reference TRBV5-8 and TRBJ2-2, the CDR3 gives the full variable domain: EAGVTQSPTHLIKTRGQQATLRCSPISGHTSVYWYQQALGLGLQFLLWYDEGEERNRGNFPPRFSGRQFPNYSSELNVNALELEDSALYLCASSFYTGTPLAGELFFGEGSRLTVL.

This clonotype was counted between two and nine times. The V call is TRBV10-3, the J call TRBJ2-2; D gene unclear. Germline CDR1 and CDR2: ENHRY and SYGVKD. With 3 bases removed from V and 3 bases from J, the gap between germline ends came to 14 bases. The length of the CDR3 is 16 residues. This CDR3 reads CAISDPTRRDTGELFF. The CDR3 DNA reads TGTGCCATCAGTGACCCTACCCGTCGGGACACCGGGGAGCTGTTTTTT.

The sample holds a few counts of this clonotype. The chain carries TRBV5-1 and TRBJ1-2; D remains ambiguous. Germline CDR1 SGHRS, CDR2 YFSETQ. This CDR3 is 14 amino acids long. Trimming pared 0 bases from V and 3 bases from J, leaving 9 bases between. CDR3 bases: TGCGCCAGCAGCTTGGGAAGCAGCGACTATGGCTACACCTTC. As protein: CASSLGSSDYGYTF.

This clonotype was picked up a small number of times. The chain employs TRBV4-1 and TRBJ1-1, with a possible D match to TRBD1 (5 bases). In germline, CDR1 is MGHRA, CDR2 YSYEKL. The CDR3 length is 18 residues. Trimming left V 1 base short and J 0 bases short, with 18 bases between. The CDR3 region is CASSQVGRGAFMNTEAFF. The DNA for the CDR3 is TGCGCCAGCAGCCAAGTGGGGAGGGGCGCCTTCATGAACACTGAAGCTTTCTTT.

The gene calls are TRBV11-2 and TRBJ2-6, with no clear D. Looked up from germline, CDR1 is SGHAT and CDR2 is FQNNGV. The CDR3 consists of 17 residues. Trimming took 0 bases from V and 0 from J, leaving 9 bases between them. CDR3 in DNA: TGTGCCAGCAGCTTAGAACAGTTGATCTCTGGGGCCAACGTCCTGACTTTC. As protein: CASSLEQLISGANVLTF.

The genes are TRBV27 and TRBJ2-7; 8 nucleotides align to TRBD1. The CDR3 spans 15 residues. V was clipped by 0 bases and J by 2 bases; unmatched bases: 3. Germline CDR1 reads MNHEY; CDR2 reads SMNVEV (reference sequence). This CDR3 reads CASSLSGTGPYEQYF. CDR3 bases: TGTGCCAGCAGTTTATCCGGGACAGGCCCCTACGAGCAGTACTTC.

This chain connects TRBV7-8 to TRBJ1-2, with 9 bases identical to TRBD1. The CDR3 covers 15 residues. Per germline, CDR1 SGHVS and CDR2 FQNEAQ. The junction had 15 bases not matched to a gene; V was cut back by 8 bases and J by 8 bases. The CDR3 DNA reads TGTGCCAGCTCAACTCGGACAGGGGCTGGGGGGGGCTACACCTTC. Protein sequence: CASSTRTGAGGGYTF.

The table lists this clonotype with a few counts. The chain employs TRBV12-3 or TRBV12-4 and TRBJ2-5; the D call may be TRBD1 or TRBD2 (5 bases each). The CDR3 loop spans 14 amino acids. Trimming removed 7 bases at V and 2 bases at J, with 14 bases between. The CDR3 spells CASTRRAGQETQYF. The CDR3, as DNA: TGTGCCAGCACCCGGCGGGCAGGGCAAGAGACCCAGTACTTC.

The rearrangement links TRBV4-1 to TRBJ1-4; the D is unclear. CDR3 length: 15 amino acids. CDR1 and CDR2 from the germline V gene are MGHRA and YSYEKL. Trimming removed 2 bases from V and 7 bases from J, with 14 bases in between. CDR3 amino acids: CASSQSNNGGEKLFF. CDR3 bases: TGCGCCAGCAGCCAATCAAACAACGGCGGTGAAAAACTGTTTTTT.

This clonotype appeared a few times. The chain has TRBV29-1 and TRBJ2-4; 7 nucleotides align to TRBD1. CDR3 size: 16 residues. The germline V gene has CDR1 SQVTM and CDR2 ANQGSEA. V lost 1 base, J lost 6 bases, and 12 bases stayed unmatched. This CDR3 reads CSVEGPRQGPRNIQYF. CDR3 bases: TGCAGCGTTGAAGGGCCCCGACAGGGTCCGCGAAACATTCAGTACTTC.

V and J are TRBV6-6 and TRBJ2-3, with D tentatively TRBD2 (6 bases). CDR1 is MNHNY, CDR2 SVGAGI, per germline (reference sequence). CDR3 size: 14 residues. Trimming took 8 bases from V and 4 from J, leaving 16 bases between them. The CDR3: CASCPRGGSDTQYF. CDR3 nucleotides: TGTGCCAGCTGCCCCCGGGGAGGTTCAGATACGCAGTATTTT.

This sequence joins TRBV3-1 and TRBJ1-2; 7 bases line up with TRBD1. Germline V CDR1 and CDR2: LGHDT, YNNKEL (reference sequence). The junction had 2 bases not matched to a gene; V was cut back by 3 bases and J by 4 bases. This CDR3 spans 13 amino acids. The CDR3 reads CASSQAGGYGYTF. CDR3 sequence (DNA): TGTGCCAGCAGCCAGGCAGGGGGCTATGGCTACACCTTC.

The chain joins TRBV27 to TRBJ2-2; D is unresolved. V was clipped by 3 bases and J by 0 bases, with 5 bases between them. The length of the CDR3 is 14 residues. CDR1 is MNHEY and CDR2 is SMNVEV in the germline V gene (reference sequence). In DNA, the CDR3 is TGTGCCAGCAGTTTTTCCCCGAACACCGGGGAGCTGTTTTTT. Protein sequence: CASSFSPNTGELFF.

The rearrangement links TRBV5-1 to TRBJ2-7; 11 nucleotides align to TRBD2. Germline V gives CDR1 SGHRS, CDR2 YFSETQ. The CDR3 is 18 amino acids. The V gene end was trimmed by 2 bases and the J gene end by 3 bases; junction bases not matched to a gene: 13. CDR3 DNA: TGCGCCAGCAGCTTCTCTAGCGGGGGGCCGTCGGCTGGCTACGAGCAGTACTTC. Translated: CASSFSSGGPSAGYEQYF. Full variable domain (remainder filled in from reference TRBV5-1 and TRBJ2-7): KAGVTQTPRYLIKTRGQQVTLSCSPISGHRSVSWYQQTPGQGLQFLFEYFSETQRNKGNFPGRFSGRQFSNSRSEMNVSTLELGDSALYLCASSFSSGGPSAGYEQYFGPGTRLTVT.

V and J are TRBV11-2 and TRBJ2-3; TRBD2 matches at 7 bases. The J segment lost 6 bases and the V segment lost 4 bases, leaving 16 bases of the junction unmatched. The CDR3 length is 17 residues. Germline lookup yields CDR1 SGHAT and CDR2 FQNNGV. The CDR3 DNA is TGTGCCAGCAGCTCCCTACGGGGTAGCGGGCGACCTGATACGCAGTATTTT. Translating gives CASSSLRGSGRPDTQYF. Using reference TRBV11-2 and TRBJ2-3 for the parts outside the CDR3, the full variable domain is EAGVAQSPRYKIIEKRQSVAFWCNPISGHATLYWYQQILGQGPKLLIQFQNNGVVDDSQLPKDRFSAERLKGVDSTLKIQPAKLEDSAVYLCASSSLRGSGRPDTQYFGPGTRLTVL.

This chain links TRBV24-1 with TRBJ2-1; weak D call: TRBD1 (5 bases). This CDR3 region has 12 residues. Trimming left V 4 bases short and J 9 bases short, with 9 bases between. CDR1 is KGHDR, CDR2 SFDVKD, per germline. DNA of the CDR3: TGTGCCACCAGTGAGTTTCAGGGTGAGCAGTTCTTC. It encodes CATSEFQGEQFF.

Here the CDR3 reads CASSLTQGKRTDTQYF. In nucleotides, the CDR3 is TGTGCCAGCAGCTTAACACAGGGGAAGAGAACAGATACGCAGTATTTT. V is TRBV7-9 and J is TRBJ2-3; TRBD1 matches 7 bases. The trim removed 2 bases at V and 3 bases at J, leaving 8 bases unmatched. Germline V gene lookup returns CDR1 SEHNR and CDR2 FQNEAQ (reference sequence). The CDR3 is made up of 16 amino acids.